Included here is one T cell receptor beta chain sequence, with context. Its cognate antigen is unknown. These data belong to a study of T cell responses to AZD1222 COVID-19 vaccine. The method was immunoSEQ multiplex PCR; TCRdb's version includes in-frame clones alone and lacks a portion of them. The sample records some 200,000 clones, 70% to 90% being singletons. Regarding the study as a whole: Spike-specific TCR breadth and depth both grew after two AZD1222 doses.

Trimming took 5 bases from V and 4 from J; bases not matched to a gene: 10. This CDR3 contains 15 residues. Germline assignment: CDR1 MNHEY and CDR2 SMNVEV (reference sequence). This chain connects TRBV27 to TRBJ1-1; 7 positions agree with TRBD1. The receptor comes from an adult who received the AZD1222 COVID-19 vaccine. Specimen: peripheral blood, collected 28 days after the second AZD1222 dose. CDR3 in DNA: TGTGCCAGCAGTCCAAACCCACACAGGGGCACTGAAGCTTTCTTT. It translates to CASSPNPHRGTEAFF.